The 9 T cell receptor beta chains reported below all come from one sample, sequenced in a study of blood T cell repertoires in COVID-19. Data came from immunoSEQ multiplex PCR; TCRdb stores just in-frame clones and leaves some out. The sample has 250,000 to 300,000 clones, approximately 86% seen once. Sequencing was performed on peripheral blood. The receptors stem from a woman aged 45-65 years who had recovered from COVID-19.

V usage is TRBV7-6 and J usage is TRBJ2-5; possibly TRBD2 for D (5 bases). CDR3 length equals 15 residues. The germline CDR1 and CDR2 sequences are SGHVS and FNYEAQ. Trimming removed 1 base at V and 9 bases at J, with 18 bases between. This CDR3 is CASSLVVGPGWPQYF. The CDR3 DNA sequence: TGTGCCAGCAGCTTAGTAGTCGGGCCGGGGTGGCCCCAGTACTTC.

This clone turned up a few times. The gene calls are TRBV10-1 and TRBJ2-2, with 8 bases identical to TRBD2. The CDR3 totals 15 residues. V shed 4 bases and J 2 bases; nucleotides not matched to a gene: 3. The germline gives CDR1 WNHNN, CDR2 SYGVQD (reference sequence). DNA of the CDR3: TGCGCCAGCAGTGTACGGGAGGGTAACACCGGGGAGCTGTTTTTT. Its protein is CASSVREGNTGELFF.

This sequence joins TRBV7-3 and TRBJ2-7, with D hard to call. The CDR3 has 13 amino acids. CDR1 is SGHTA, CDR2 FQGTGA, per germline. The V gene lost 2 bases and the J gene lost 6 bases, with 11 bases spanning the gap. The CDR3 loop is CASSLAPLAEQYF. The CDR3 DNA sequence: TGTGCCAGCAGCTTAGCTCCCTTGGCCGAGCAGTACTTC.

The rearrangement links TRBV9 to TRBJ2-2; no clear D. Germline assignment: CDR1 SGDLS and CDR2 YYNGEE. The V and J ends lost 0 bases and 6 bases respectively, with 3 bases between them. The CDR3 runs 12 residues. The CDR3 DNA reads TGTGCCAGCAGCGTAGCGGCCGGGGAGCTGTTTTTT. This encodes CASSVAAGELFF.

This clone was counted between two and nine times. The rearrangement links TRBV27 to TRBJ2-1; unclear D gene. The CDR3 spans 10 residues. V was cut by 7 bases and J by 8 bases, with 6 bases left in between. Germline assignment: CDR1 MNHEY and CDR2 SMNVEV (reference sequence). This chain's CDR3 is CASKTDEQFF. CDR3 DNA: TGTGCCAGCAAGACTGATGAGCAGTTCTTC.

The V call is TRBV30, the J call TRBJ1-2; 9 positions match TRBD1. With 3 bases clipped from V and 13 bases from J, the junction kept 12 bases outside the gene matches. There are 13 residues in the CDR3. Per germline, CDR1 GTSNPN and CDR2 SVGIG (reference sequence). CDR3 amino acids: CAWSESNRGRGTF. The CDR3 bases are TGTGCCTGGAGCGAAAGCAACAGGGGGCGCGGCACCTTC. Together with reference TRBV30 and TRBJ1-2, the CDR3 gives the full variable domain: SQTIHQWPATLVQPVGSPLSLECTVEGTSNPNLYWYRQAAGRGLQLLFYSVGIGQISSEVPQNLSASRPQDRQFILSSKKLLLSDSGFYLCAWSESNRGRGTFGSGTRLTVV.

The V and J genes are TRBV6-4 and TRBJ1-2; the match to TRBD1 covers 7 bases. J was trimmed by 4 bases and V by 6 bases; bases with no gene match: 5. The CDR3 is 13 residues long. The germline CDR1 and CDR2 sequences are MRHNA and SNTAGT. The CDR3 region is CASRPGQSYGYTF. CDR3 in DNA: TGTGCCAGCAGACCGGGACAGAGCTATGGCTACACCTTC.

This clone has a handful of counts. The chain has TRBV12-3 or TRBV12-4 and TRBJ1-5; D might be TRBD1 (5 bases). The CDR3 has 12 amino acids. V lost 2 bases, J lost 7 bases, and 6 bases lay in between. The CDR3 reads CASSLWGQPQHF. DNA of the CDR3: TGTGCCAGCAGTTTATGGGGCCAGCCCCAGCATTTT.

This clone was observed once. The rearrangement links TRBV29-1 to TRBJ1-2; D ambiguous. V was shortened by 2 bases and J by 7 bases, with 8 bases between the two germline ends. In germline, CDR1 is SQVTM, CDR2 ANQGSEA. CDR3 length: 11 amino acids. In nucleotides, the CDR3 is TGCAGCGTTGAACAACTCGGTGGCTACACCTTC. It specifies CSVEQLGGYTF.